These 2 T cell receptor beta chains originate from one sample sequenced in a study of T cell repertoires in cytomegalovirus infection. These receptors lack a known antigen. TCRdb processed the reads anew with MiXCR; each CDR3 protein has one entry. The sample lists some 100,000 distinct CDR3 sequences, approximately 28% occurring once. The sequences come from CD8+ T cells from cultured PBMCs, collected from culture after CMV antigen stimulation. All receptors come from a human donor in good health (CMV status not recorded). Some clones in this sample may be carry-over from other donors' samples.

This clonotype was counted only a few times. The chain's CDR3 is CASSQGHSTDTQYF. DNA for the CDR3: TGTGCCAGCAGCCAAGGGCATAGCACAGATACGCAGTATTTT. V and J are TRBV7-3 and TRBJ2-3, with D uncertain. CDR1 is SGHTA and CDR2 is FQGTGA in the germline V gene. The V end was cut by 5 bases, the J end by 0 bases, with 9 bases between. The CDR3 has 14 amino acids.

This clonotype was observed at least ten times. This chain uses TRBV30 with TRBJ1-1, with a possible D match to TRBD1 (5 bases). V gave up 8 bases and J gave up 1 base, with 17 bases separating them. This CDR3 is 14 amino acids long. CDR1 GTSNPN and CDR2 SVGIG come from the germline V gene (reference sequence). The CDR3 coding sequence is TGTGCCGGGGGACCGGTGAACGGGAACACTGAAGCTTTCTTT. The encoded protein is CAGGPVNGNTEAFF.